This TCR beta chain was documented in a study of blood T cell repertoires in COVID-19 (dated by TCRdb to the early 2020s). Regarding the research as a whole: Samples from collaborators originated in the United States, Italy and Spain and spanned both the acute and convalescent phases of COVID-19. The repertoires were made available in a free public database intended to serve as a resource for research on the immune response to SARS-CoV-2. Sample metadata almost always included a de-identified subject ID, COVID-19 status, age in years and sex. Subjects who had been exposed to COVID-19, were actively infected with it, or had recovered from it provided the deeply sampled blood TCRbeta repertoires that made up the dataset. Where available, HLA class I and class II types were obtained from metadata supplied by the sample provider rather than from assay-based typing. The samples were drawn from the first 160 participants of the ongoing ImmuneRACE study and from over a thousand subjects provided by 6 global collaborators. The material from the prospective study consisted of cDNA or gDNA derived from T cells, B-cell-depleted T cells, or PBMCs.

V was cut back by 3 bases and J by 1 base, leaving a gap of 6 bases between them. The CDR3 holds 13 amino acids from the cysteine to the phenylalanine. Only the CDR3 DNA is retained, 39 bases long and in frame from the first base. Overall study outcomes, separate from this receptor: The quantity of clinical and demographic metadata differed by source and by participant and was supplied without curation.

TCRbeta CDR3 regions were amplified from genomic DNA by means of the immunoSEQ Assay, a bias-controlled multiplex PCR. The authors processed their data as follows. Within the assay, amplification of reference gene primers was used to estimate how many nucleated cells each sample contained. Sequence reads were collapsed and filtered to measure the absolute abundance of every unique TCRbeta CDR3 rearrangement. For each sample, productive Simpson clonality was calculated as the square root of Simpson's diversity index over productive rearrangements. TCRdb re-hosts the immuneACCESS table, in-frame sequences only. Its copies lack some clones; in the studies checked, an unresolved V gene accounts for under half of them, and the cause for the rest is not known. V and J calls and clone size are as listed in that table; D and trimming were resolved from the DNA. This sample comprises nearly 400,000 clones, around 92% of them detected only once. The ten largest make up around 1.7% of the sample.

Notes on this clone: Its cognate antigen has yet to be identified. No clone much larger than this one lies a single base away; base qualities are absent.

Participants in the prospective study were enrolled through a virtual design, were aged about 18 to 100 years, and lived in roughly 25 United States geographic areas. In the prospective study, participants were assigned to cohorts based on the clinical history participants reported in a screening survey and a study questionnaire. Recovered participants in ImmuneRACE Cohort 3 were defined by two consecutive negative NP/OP PCR tests, clearance by a healthcare professional, or resolution of symptoms. In the prospective study, mobile phlebotomists collected whole blood, serum and a nasopharyngeal or oropharyngeal swab from each participant. Prospective study participants could optionally give additional blood draws and questionnaires over an approximately 2-month period. Prospective study blood samples were shipped either frozen or at room temperature before DNA extraction.

This sequence was found in a woman aged 25-40 years who had recovered from COVID-19. The specimen sequenced was PBMCs or T cells enriched from blood (not recorded which). The rearrangement joined TRBV12-3 or TRBV12-4 to TRBJ2-5, with no reliable assignment of the D segment. The DNA sequence follows: TGTGCCAGCAGTTTTGGGCCCCAAGAGACCCAGTACTTC. This is translated as CASSFGPQETQYF.